This is a list of T cell receptor beta chains from one sample in a study of beta chain features in type 1 diabetes. Measured with immunoSEQ multiplex PCR; TCRdb has only the in-frame clones, and not every one. The table lists a few hundred thousand clones, roughly 9.8% of them singletons. Specimen: central memory CD4+ T cells from blood. These receptors came from a man younger than 45 with type 1 diabetes. The CDR3 runs from the conserved cysteine through the conserved F or W. D genes are given only for firm matches. The size entry is marked missing in some rows and otherwise reads once, few, many or a size class.

D gene | clone size | J gene | V gene | CDR3 DNA | CDR3 protein
- | few | TRBJ1-5 | TRBV7-2 | TGTGCCAGCAGCCTCCGGGACACCCGCCAATATTTT | CASSLRDTRQYF
- | many | TRBJ1-1 | TRBV18 | TGTGCCAGCTCACCCCGTAGGACAGCAGGGAACACTGAAGCTTTCTTT | CASSPRRTAGNTEAFF
- | few | TRBJ2-1 | TRBV28 | TGTGCCAGCAGTTTGACGCGGTCCCCAAGGGAGCAGTTCTTC | CASSLTRSPREQFF
TRBD1 | few | TRBJ2-1 | TRBV9 | TGTGCCAGCAGCCCCCGGACAGGGAAGGGGGGTTACTACAATGAGCAGTTCTTC | CASSPRTGKGGYYNEQFF
TRBD1 | few | TRBJ2-7 | TRBV15 | TGTGCCACTTCCTTCGACAGGGACTACGAGCAGTACTTC | CATSFDRDYEQYF
TRBD1 | - | TRBJ2-5 | TRBV9 | TGTGCCTGTAAACCAGGGGGCGAAGAGACCCAGTACTTC | CACKPGGEETQYF
- | - | TRBJ2-7 | TRBV20-1 | TGCAGTGCTATGGTTAACTACGAGCAGTACTTC | CSAMVNYEQYF
TRBD2 | few | TRBJ2-2 | TRBV19 | TGTGCCAGTAGAAAGCGGGAGAGTCCGAACACCGGGGAGCTGTTTTTT | CASRKRESPNTGELFF
- | - | TRBJ2-2 | TRBV10-1 | TGCGCCAGCAGGGGGACATTAAACACCGGGGAGCTGTTTTTT | CASRGTLNTGELFF
- | many | TRBJ2-1 | TRBV28 | TGTGCCAGCAGTTTCAGTCTAGCGAACAATGAGCAGTTCTTC | CASSFSLANNEQFF
- | few | TRBJ1-2 | TRBV7-2 | TGTGCCAGCAGCTTAGACTACAGGGTTATGGGCTACACCTTC | CASSLDYRVMGYTF
- | few | TRBJ2-2 | TRBV7-9 | TGTGCCAGCAGCCCTTTTAATAGCATCGGGAGAAACACCGGGGAGCTGTTTTTT | CASSPFNSIGRNTGELFF
- | few | TRBJ2-2 | TRBV10-3 | TGTGCCATCAGGCAAGCCGGGGAGCTGTTTTTT | CAIRQAGELFF
- | many | TRBJ1-1 | TRBV7-9 | TGTGCCAGTGGACAGCGAAACACTGAAGCTTTCTTT | CASGQRNTEAFF
TRBD1 | few | TRBJ1-3 | TRBV29-1 | TGCAGCGTTGGGGGACAGGGTACTGGAAACACCATATATTTT | CSVGGQGTGNTIYF
- | many | TRBJ2-5 | TRBV19 | TGTGCCAGTAGTTGGACGGGAGTGGAAGAGACCCAGTACTTC | CASSWTGVEETQYF
- | few | TRBJ2-1 | TRBV5-4 | TGTGCCAGCAGCTTAGATCAAGGGGGTAGCGGGCATGACAATGAGCAGTTCTTC | CASSLDQGGSGHDNEQFF
- | few | TRBJ1-1 | TRBV23-1 | TGCGCCAGCAGTCAATCGCGGGGGCTGGACCCGGACACTGAAGCTTTCTTT | CASSQSRGLDPDTEAFF
TRBD1 | - | TRBJ2-3 | TRBV5-4 | TGTGCCAGCAGGTCCGGGACAGGGCGCACAGATACGCAGTATTTT | CASRSGTGRTDTQYF
TRBD1 | many | TRBJ1-1 | TRBV10-3 | TGTGCCATCAGCCGACAGGGTGCGAACACTGAAGCTTTCTTT | CAISRQGANTEAFF
- | - | TRBJ2-3 | TRBV5-1 | TGCGCCAGCAGTTCAACCCGGATAGATACGCAGTATTTT | CASSSTRIDTQYF
- | few | TRBJ1-1 | TRBV4-2 | TGTGCCAGCAGCCAAGACAAGAGTTCCCGACCAGGAACTGAAGCTTTCTTT | CASSQDKSSRPGTEAFF
- | few | TRBJ2-7 | TRBV7-6 | TGTGCCAGCGACTCGCCCGGGTCTTCCGGGTACTTC | CASDSPGSSGYF
TRBD2 | - | TRBJ2-2 | TRBV7-9 | TGTGCCAGCAGCTTATCGAGCGGGAGAGTAAGGAACACCGGGGAGCTGTTTTTT | CASSLSSGRVRNTGELFF
- | - | TRBJ2-7 | TRBV27 | TGTGCCAGCGGCCCCCCTAGCTCCTACGAGCAGTACTTC | CASGPPSSYEQYF
TRBD1 | - | TRBJ2-5 | TRBV6-6 | TGTGCCAGCAGACCAGAGGGGACAGGTGGCGAGACCCAGTACTTC | CASRPEGTGGETQYF
- | few | TRBJ2-5 | TRBV27 | TGTGCCAGCAGTTTATATGAAGAAGAGACCCAGTACTTC | CASSLYEEETQYF
- | many | TRBJ2-1 | TRBV28 | TGTGCCAGCAGCTCAAACGAGCTCCGGCAGTTCTTC | CASSSNELRQFF
TRBD2 | few | TRBJ2-7 | TRBV5-1 | TGCGCCAGCAGCACCGGAGCGGGAGGGACCTACGAGCAGTACTTC | CASSTGAGGTYEQYF